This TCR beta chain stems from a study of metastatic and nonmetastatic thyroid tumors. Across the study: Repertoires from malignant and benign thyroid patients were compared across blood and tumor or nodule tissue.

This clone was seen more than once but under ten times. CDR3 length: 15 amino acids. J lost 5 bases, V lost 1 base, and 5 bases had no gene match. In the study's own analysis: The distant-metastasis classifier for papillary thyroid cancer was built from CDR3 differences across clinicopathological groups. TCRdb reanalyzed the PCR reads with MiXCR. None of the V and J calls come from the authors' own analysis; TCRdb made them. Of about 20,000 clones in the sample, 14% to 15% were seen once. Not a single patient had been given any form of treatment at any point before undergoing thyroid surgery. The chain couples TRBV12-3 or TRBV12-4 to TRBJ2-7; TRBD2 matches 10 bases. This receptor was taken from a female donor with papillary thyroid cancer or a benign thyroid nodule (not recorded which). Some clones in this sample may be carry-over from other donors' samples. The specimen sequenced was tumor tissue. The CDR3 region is CASSLVSGGSHEQYF. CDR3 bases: TGTGCCAGCAGTTTAGTTAGCGGGGGGTCACACGAGCAGTACTTC.